A selection of T cell receptor beta chains follows, all from one sample in a study of blood T cells in healthy people across ages. TCRdb passed the 5' RACE reads through MiXCR, listing each CDR3 protein once. Counted here are roughly 800,000 distinct CDR3 sequences, 55% to 75% occurring once; the ten biggest clones make up 22%. The specimen was blood. The source is a man aged 25 to 40 in good health. Both conserved end residues are part of each CDR3. Each record gives: J gene, clone size, D gene, V gene, CDR3 protein, CDR3 DNA. The D gene is left open where the match is weak. Size is omitted from some rows. Given values are once, few, many or a class for expanded clones.

>TRBJ2-5|-|-|TRBV6-5
CASRIGHHQETQYF
TGTGCCAGCAGAATAGGACACCACCAAGAGACCCAGTACTTC
>TRBJ2-1|-|-|TRBV12-3/TRBV12-4
CASQFGVGSYNEQFF
TGTGCCAGCCAATTCGGGGTAGGGTCCTACAATGAGCAGTTCTTC
>TRBJ1-2|-|-|TRBV4-2
CAIQEEGAPDGYTF
TGTGCCATTCAGGAGGAAGGCGCGCCTGATGGCTACACCTTC
>TRBJ2-4|-|-|TRBV6-6
CATRDLAKNIQYF
TGTGCCACCAGGGACCTAGCCAAAAACATTCAGTACTTC
>TRBJ2-5|few|TRBD1|TRBV18
CASSPRQGQETQYF
TGTGCCAGCTCACCTAGACAGGGCCAAGAGACCCAGTACTTC
>TRBJ2-5|-|TRBD2|TRBV7-2
CASSLGPQGLAGEETQYF
TGTGCCAGCAGCTTAGGGCCCCAAGGACTAGCGGGAGAAGAGACCCAGTACTTC
>TRBJ2-1|-|-|TRBV15
CATSRRGGGGGLYNEQFF
TGTGCCACCAGCAGGAGGGGAGGTGGCGGGGGCCTATACAATGAGCAGTTCTTC
>TRBJ2-7|few|TRBD2|TRBV28
CASSPGLAGGTQYF
TGTGCCAGCAGTCCGGGACTAGCGGGAGGCACCCAGTACTTC
>TRBJ1-2|-|TRBD1|TRBV12-3/TRBV12-4
CASSRPSGQAYGYTF
TGTGCCAGCAGCCGACCCTCGGGACAGGCCTATGGCTACACCTTC
>TRBJ2-5|-|TRBD2|TRBV7-2
CASSFNPRGVRETQYF
TGTGCCAGCAGCTTTAATCCCCGGGGGGTTCGAGAGACCCAGTACTTC
>TRBJ1-2|-|-|TRBV6-1
CASSPTGHSNYGYTF
TGTGCCAGCAGTCCTACGGGACACTCTAACTATGGCTACACCTTC
>TRBJ2-7|-|-|TRBV7-9
CASSKDFGYEQYF
TGTGCCAGCAGCAAGGACTTCGGGTACGAGCAGTACTTC
>TRBJ2-4|-|TRBD1|TRBV20-1
CSASRQGTLRAKNIQYF
TGCAGTGCTAGTCGACAGGGGACCCTTAGGGCCAAAAACATTCAGTACTTC
>TRBJ2-7|-|-|TRBV7-2
CASSLGFGLPYEQYF
TGTGCCAGCAGCTTAGGGTTTGGACTACCCTACGAGCAGTACTTC
>TRBJ2-5|-|-|TRBV18
CASSTARRETQYF
TGTGCCAGCTCCACGGCCCGTCGGGAGACCCAGTACTTC
>TRBJ2-7|-|TRBD2|TRBV20-1
CSAPGLASYEQYF
TGCAGTGCTCCGGGACTAGCCTCCTACGAGCAGTACTTC
>TRBJ2-3|-|-|TRBV12-3/TRBV12-4
CASSTAYMGAKDTQYF
TGTGCCAGCAGTACGGCCTATATGGGAGCGAAAGATACGCAGTATTTT
>TRBJ2-2|-|-|TRBV29-1
CSVGGSFNGELFF
TGCAGCGTTGGTGGGAGTTTTAACGGGGAGCTGTTTTTT
>TRBJ2-7|-|-|TRBV21-1
CASSKVTRGGYEQYF
TGTGCCAGCAGCAAAGTTACGCGTGGGGGGTACGAGCAGTACTTC
>TRBJ2-7|-|-|TRBV20-1
CSADSGLLHPEQYF
TGCAGTGCGGACTCGGGACTCTTACACCCCGAGCAGTACTTC
>TRBJ2-7|-|TRBD1|TRBV15
CATSRNRGYEQYF
TGTGCCACCAGCAGAAACAGGGGATACGAGCAGTACTTC
>TRBJ2-4|-|-|TRBV7-9
CASSPPARGGNIQYF
TGTGCCAGCAGCCCCCCCGCCCGGGGTGGGAACATTCAGTACTTC
>TRBJ2-6|-|-|TRBV20-1
CSAPKEGSGANVLTF
TGCAGTGCTCCAAAAGAGGGGTCTGGGGCCAACGTCCTGACTTTC
>TRBJ2-7|-|TRBD2|TRBV11-2
CASSFGLAVNEQYF
TGTGCCAGCAGCTTTGGACTAGCGGTAAACGAGCAGTACTTC